This entry concerns a single TCR beta chain. Trimming removed 4 bases at V and 0 bases at J, with 16 bases between. The CDR3 has 16 amino acids. The sample is drawn from a study of T-cell memory formation after mild COVID-19. Using its own MiXCR run on the 5' RACE reads, TCRdb lists one record per CDR3 protein. Here the sample spans under 600,000 distinct CDR3 sequences, about a fifth being singletons. V is TRBV12-3 or TRBV12-4 and J is TRBJ2-7; D call uncertain. The sample was PBMCs or a T cell subset sorted from them (not recorded which). The clonotype originates from an adult woman who had mild COVID-19 (a few samples of this study predate the infection). Cell type and time point are not known. The CDR3 here is CASSSMSLRSSYEQYF. CDR3 in DNA: TGTGCCAGCAGTTCGATGAGTCTCAGGAGCTCCTACGAGCAGTACTTC.